A single sample is the source of the 3 T cell receptor beta chains below, sequenced in a study of CD8 T cells in ankylosing spondylitis. TCRdb ran MiXCR on the 5' RACE reads and lists one entry per CDR3 protein. The sample holds 250,000 to 400,000 distinct CDR3 sequences, around 10% seen once. The sample was blood, either unsorted or a sorted T cell fraction (not recorded which). These receptors all come from a female donor with ankylosing spondylitis or in good health (not recorded which).

This sequence joins TRBV14 and TRBJ2-3, with D possibly matching TRBD2 (6 bases). Trimming took off 4 bases at V and 4 bases at J, with 9 bases between the two ends. Germline V gene lookup returns CDR1 SGHDN and CDR2 FVKESK. CDR3 length: 13 residues. DNA for the CDR3: TGTGCCAGCAGCCCAAGACTAGCAGATACGCAGTATTTT. Protein: CASSPRLADTQYF.

This clonotype was recorded many times. The chain has TRBV18 and TRBJ2-1, with D perhaps given as TRBD1 or TRBD2 (5 bases each). Germline V lookup: CDR1 KGHSH, CDR2 LQKENI. The V and J ends lost 6 bases and 9 bases respectively, with 18 bases between them. This CDR3 contains 14 residues. The CDR3 loop is CASSPRDAEGEQFF. The CDR3, as DNA: TGTGCCAGCTCGCCCAGGGACGCCGAGGGTGAGCAGTTCTTC.

There are many counts of this clonotype. This chain uses TRBV5-5 with TRBJ1-4; possible D gene TRBD1, 6 bases. The CDR3 has 14 residues. V was clipped by 3 bases and J by 5 bases, with 11 bases between them. Per the germline V gene, CDR1 is SGHKS and CDR2 is YYEKEE (reference sequence). The CDR3 sequence is CASSSGTSNEKLFF. CDR3 DNA sequence: TGTGCCAGCAGCTCCGGGACAAGCAATGAAAAACTGTTTTTT.